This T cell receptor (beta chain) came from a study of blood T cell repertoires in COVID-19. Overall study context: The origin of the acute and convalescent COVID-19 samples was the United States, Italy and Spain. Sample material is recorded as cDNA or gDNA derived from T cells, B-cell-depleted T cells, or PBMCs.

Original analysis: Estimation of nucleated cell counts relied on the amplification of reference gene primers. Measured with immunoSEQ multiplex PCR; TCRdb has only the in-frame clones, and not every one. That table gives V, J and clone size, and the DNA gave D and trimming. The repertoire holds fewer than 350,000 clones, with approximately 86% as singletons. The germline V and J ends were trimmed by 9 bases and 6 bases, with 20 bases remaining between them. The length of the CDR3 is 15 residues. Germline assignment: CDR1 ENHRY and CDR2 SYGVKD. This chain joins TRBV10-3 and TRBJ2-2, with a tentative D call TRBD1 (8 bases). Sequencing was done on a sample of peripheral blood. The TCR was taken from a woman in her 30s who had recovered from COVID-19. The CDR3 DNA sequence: TGTGCCATAAGGAGGGGAACAGGGGGGGCCGGGGAGCTGTTTTTT. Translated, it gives CAIRRGTGGAGELFF.